This T cell receptor beta chain comes out of a study of radiotherapy plus CTLA-4 blockade in lung cancer. Overall study context: Disease control was present in 31% of patients, and objective responses in about 19%.

To note about this clone: Its antigen is unknown.

V was trimmed by 5 bases and J by 3 bases, leaving 16 bases between them. This CDR3 spans 15 amino acids. Germline V lookup: CDR1 SGHAT, CDR2 FQNNGV. Overall study results and limits: In blood, TCR clones derived from the tumor expanded after radiotherapy plus ipilimumab.

Clones were read by immunoSEQ multiplex PCR, and TCRdb kept only the in-frame ones, dropping some. Seen here are tens of thousands of clones, more than 80% observed once, and the top ten hold about 5.8%. This clonotype was sampled from a human donor with non-small cell lung cancer who had stable disease on radiotherapy plus ipilimumab. The rearrangement links TRBV11-2 to TRBJ1-2, with D perhaps matching TRBD1 (6 bases). Source: peripheral blood, taken from a patient treated with radiotherapy plus ipilimumab. CDR3 DNA: TGTGCCAGCAGCCTGTGGGAAGGGGGGGACTATGGCTACACCTTC. It translates to CASSLWEGGDYGYTF.